This T cell receptor (beta chain) was retrieved from a study of naive CD8 T cells in extremely preterm neonates. With V trimmed by 4 bases and J by 5 bases, 12 bases remained unmatched. Germline values: CDR1 MNHNS, CDR2 SASEGT. The CDR3 is 17 amino acids. Clones were sequenced by immunoSEQ multiplex PCR, and TCRdb holds only the in-frame ones, with some missing. The sample consists of almost 6,000 clones, 95% to 98% of them appearing once. Sequencing was carried out using naive CD8+ T cells from blood. The chain carries TRBV6-1 and TRBJ2-1; 9 nucleotides line up with TRBD1. The TCR comes from a human donor in good health. The CDR3 loop reads CASSGYPRDRANNEQFF. CDR3 coding DNA: TGTGCCAGCAGTGGGTACCCAAGGGACAGGGCAAACAATGAGCAGTTCTTC.